The sequence of this T cell receptor (beta chain) was determined in a study of blood T cell repertoires in COVID-19. Looking at the study overall: Whether acute or convalescent, the COVID-19 samples came from the United States, Italy and Spain. In each case, the material was cDNA or gDNA derived from T cells, B-cell-depleted T cells, or PBMCs.

Original processing notes: How many nucleated cells were present was estimated from reference gene primer amplification. The protocol was immunoSEQ multiplex PCR, while the TCRdb copy is restricted to in-frame clones and leaves out a portion. That table supplies the V and J calls and clone size; D and trimming were determined from the DNA. The table has roughly 150,000 clones, 83% seen once. This sequence originates from a woman older than 75 with acute or convalescent COVID-19. Sequencing used peripheral blood.

The CDR3 loop reads CASSPGQAPTDTQYF. CDR3 nucleotide sequence: TGTGCCAGCAGCCCCGGACAGGCCCCCACAGATACGCAGTATTTT. V gene TRBV6-5 combines with J gene TRBJ2-3, with TRBD1 identical over 7 bases. The J segment lost 2 bases and the V segment lost 6 bases, leaving 8 bases of the junction unmatched. CDR3 length: 15 residues. CDR1 is MNHEY and CDR2 is SVGAGI in the germline V gene.